The clone carrying this TCR beta chain has only a few counts. The data were taken from a study of regulatory T cells in long-lasting Graves disease. With iRepertoire HTBI primers and Arm-PCR of CDR3 regions, TCR beta libraries were built. One entry per CDR3 protein, called by TCRdb with MiXCR from the multiplex PCR reads. The sample carries 390,000 or so distinct CDR3 sequences, approximately 25% recorded once. Time point given: persistent/refractory GD, antithyroid drugs over 5 years with positive TRAb. PBMCs were the source of the RNA used for TCR sequencing. This clonotype was sampled from a middle-aged woman with Graves disease. The sample consisted of peripheral blood mononuclear cells (PBMCs), taken when the disease was refractory, from a patient treated with antithyroid drugs.

The CDR3 sequence is CASRIKGAYEQYF. CDR3 coding DNA: TGTGCCAGCAGGATCAAGGGAGCCTACGAGCAGTACTTC. The rearrangement uses TRBV27 and TRBJ2-7; a weak D match, TRBD2 (5 bases). Germline values: CDR1 MNHEY, CDR2 SMNVEV (reference sequence). Trimming pared 6 bases from V and 2 bases from J, leaving 11 bases between. The length of the CDR3 is 13 residues.